Here is one T cell receptor (beta chain) with its context. This entry is derived from a study of T-cell memory formation after mild COVID-19. TCRdb called the 5' RACE reads again in MiXCR, with one record for every CDR3 protein. The sample includes 350,000 or so distinct CDR3 sequences, roughly 21% of them seen just once. The CDR3 loop spans 13 amino acids. Germline-derived CDR1 and CDR2 are SGHRS and YFSETQ. Deletions cut 7 bases from V and 6 bases from J, with 16 bases between. The chain links TRBV5-1 to TRBJ1-1, with D perhaps TRBD1 (6 bases). The sequenced material came from PBMCs or a T cell subset sorted from them (not recorded which). The receptor was derived from an adult woman who had mild COVID-19 (a few samples of this study predate the infection). Cell type and time point are not known. CDR3 loop: CASRIGTPAEAFF. The CDR3 nucleotides are TGCGCCAGCCGTATTGGGACACCCGCTGAAGCTTTCTTT.